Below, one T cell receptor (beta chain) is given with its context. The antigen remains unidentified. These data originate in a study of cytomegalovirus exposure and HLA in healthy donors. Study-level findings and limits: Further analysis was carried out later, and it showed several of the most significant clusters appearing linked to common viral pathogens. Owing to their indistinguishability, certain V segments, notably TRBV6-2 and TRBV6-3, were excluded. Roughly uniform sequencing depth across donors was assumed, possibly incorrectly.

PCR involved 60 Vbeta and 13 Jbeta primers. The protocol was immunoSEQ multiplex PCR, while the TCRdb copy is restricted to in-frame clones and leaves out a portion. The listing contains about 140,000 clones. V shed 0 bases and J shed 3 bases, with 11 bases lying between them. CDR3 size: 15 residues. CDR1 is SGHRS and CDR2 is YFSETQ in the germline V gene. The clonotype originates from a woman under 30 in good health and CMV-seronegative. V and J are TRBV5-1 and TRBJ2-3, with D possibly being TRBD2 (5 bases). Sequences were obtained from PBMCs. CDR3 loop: CASSLVGPGTDTQYF. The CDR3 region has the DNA TGCGCCAGCAGCTTGGTTGGGCCGGGGACAGATACGCAGTATTTT.